This T cell receptor beta chain was profiled in a study of shared clonotypes between healthy human individuals. Study overall: Per donor, three plates held CD4 naive cells, three held CD4 memory, two held CD8 naive and one held CD8 memory.

Data came from immunoSEQ multiplex PCR; TCRdb stores just in-frame clones and leaves some out. This repertoire shows about 2 million clones, about 95% found once; its top ten account for 0.9% to 1.4%. The ends were cut back, 0 bases at V and 3 bases at J, with 9 bases in the middle. The CDR3 is 14 residues long. Germline V gene sequence: CDR1 SGHDT, CDR2 YYEEEE. Terminally differentiated effector memory CD45RA+ cells were excluded by CCR7 positive selection of CD45RO-negative cells. With respect to this clone: Other DNA sequences from this sample encode an identical CDR3 as well.

This receptor was obtained from a man aged 18 to 29 in good health. The sequencing input was naive CD8+ T cells sorted from blood. The chain is built from TRBV5-6 and TRBJ1-2, with no clear D. The CDR3 region is CASSLGAGHYGYTF. The CDR3 DNA is TGTGCCAGCAGCTTGGGGGCAGGCCACTATGGCTACACCTTC. Full variable domain (remainder filled in from reference TRBV5-6 and TRBJ1-2): DAGVTQSPTHLIKTRGQQVTLRCSPKSGHDTVSWYQQALGQGPQFIFQYYEEEERQRGNFPDRFSGHQFPNYSSELNVNALLLGDSALYLCASSLGAGHYGYTFGSGTRLTVV.